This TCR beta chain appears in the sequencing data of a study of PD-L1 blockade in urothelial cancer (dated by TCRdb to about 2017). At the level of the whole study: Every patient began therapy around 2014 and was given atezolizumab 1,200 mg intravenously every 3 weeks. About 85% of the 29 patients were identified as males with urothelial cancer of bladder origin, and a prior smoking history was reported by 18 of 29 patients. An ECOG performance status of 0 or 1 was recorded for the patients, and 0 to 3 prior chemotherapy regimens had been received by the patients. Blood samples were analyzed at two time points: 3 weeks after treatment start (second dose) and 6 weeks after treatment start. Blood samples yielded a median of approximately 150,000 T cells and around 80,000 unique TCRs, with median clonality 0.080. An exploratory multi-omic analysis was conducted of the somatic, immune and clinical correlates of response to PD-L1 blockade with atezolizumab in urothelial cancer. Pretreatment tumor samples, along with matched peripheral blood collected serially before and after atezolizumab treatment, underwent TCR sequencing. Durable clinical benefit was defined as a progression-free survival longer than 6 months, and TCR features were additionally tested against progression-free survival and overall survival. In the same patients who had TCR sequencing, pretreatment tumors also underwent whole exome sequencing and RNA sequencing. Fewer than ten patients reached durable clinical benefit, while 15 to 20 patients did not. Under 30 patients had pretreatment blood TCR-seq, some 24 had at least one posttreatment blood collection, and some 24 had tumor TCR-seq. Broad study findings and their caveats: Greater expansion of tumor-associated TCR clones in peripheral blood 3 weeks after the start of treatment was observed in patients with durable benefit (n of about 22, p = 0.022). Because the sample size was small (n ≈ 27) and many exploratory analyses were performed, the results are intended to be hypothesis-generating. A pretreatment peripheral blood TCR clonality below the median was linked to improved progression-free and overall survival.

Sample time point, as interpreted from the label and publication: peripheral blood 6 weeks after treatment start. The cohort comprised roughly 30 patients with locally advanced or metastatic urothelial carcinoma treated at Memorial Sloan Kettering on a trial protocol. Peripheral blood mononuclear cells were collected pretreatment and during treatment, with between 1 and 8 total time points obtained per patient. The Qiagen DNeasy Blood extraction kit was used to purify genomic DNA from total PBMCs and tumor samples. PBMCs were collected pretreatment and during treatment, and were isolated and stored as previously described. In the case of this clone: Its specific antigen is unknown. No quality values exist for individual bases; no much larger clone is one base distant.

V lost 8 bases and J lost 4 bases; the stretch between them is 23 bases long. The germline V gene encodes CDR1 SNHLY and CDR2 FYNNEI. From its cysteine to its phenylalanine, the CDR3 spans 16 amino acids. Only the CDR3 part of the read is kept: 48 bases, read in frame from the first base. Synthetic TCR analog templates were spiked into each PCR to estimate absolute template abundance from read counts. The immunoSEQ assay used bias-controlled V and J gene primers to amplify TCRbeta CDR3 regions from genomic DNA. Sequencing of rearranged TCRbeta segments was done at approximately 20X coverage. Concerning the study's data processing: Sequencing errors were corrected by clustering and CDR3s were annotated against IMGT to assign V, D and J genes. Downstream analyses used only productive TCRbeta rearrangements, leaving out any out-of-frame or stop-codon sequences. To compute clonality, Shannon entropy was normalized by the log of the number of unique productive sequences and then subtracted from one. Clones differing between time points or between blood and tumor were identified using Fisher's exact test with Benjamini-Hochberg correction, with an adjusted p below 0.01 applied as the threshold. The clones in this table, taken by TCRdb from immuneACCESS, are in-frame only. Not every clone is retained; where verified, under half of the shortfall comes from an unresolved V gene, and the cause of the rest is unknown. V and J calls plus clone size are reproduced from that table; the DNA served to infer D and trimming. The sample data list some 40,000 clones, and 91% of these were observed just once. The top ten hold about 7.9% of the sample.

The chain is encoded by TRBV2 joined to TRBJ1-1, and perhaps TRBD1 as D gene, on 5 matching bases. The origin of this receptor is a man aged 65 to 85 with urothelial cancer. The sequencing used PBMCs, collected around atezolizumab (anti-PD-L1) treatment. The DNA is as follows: TGTGCCAGCGCTTTTGGGGCAGGGTCGTTTAGCACTGAAGCTTTCTTT. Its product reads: CASAFGAGSFSTEAFF.